These T cell receptor beta chains were read from a single sample in a study of T-cell reconstitution after alpha-beta-depleted transplantation in children. TCRdb ran MiXCR on the PCR reads and lists one entry per CDR3 protein. The repertoire consists of 60,000 or so distinct CDR3 sequences, with 44% occurring once and the leading ten covering 95% to 98%. The sequencing here drew on PBMCs, mostly from graft donor cells, taken 360 days after TCRalphabeta/CD19-depleted stem cell transplant. The receptor source for this set is a male patient younger than 18 who had a stem cell transplant for acute lymphoblastic leukemia, so the T cells may come from the graft donor. The CDR3 runs from the conserved cysteine through the conserved F or W. D genes are given only for firm matches. Clone size is stated in some rows and not others, as once, few, many or a class when expanded.

>TRBV7-8|TRBJ2-5|NA|once
CASSLGKAQYF
TGTGCCAGCAGCCTCGGGAAAGCCCAGTACTTC
>TRBV6-5|TRBJ1-5|NA|few
CASSLQGSNQPQHF
TGTGCCAGCAGCCTTCAGGGAAGCAATCAGCCCCAGCATTTT
>TRBV6-2/TRBV6-3|TRBJ2-3|TRBD1|few
CASSTDRGSFSTDTQYF
TGTGCCAGCAGCACCGACAGGGGATCCTTTAGCACAGATACGCAGTATTTT
>TRBV5-1|TRBJ2-1|TRBD2|NA
CASSSSGSGSLSFEQFF
TGCGCCAGCAGCTCCAGCGGGAGCGGAAGCCTGTCTTTTGAGCAGTTCTTC
>TRBV28|TRBJ2-7|TRBD1|NA
CASSLSGTGGIEQYF
TGTGCCAGCAGTTTATCAGGGACAGGGGGCATCGAGCAGTACTTC
>TRBV29-1|TRBJ2-1|TRBD2|NA
CSARGGIAGVRTNEQFF
TGCAGCGCCCGGGGGGGGATAGCGGGAGTTCGGACCAATGAGCAGTTCTTC
>TRBV7-3|TRBJ2-7|NA|NA
CASSLMRGGRDHDQYF
TGTGCCAGCAGCTTAATGAGAGGAGGCAGGGACCACGACCAGTACTTC
>TRBV28|TRBJ2-1|TRBD2|many
CASSSGLEYNEQFF
TGTGCCAGCAGTTCGGGACTAGAGTACAATGAGCAGTTCTTC
>TRBV7-9|TRBJ2-3|TRBD1|NA
CASSSSGTALDF
TGTGCCAGCAGCTCGTCCGGGACAGCCCTGGATTTT
>TRBV9|TRBJ2-5|NA|NA
CASSVGQGRGETQYF
TGTGCCAGCAGCGTCGGCCAGGGGCGTGGGGAGACCCAGTACTTC
>TRBV28|TRBJ1-1|NA|NA
CASSFRMNTEAFF
TGTGCCAGCAGTTTTCGCATGAACACTGAAGCTTTCTTT
>TRBV11-2|TRBJ2-5|NA|few
CASSFSHLGIAREETQYF
TGTGCCAGCAGCTTTTCTCACCTGGGGATTGCCCGGGAAGAGACCCAGTACTTC
>TRBV27|TRBJ2-7|NA|once
CASRVGQTLAYEQYF
TGTGCCAGCAGAGTGGGTCAAACCCTCGCTTACGAGCAGTACTTC
>TRBV27|TRBJ2-1|NA|NA
CASSLGEGEQFF
TGTGCCAGCAGCCTCGGTGAGGGTGAGCAGTTCTTC
>TRBV6-6|TRBJ1-5|NA|few
CASTLHQPQHF
TGTGCCAGCACCTTACATCAGCCCCAGCATTTT
>TRBV12-3/TRBV12-4|TRBJ2-2|TRBD2|NA
CASSTAGGPAGELFF
TGTGCCAGCAGCACAGCGGGAGGGCCCGCCGGGGAGCTGTTTTTT
>TRBV27|TRBJ2-2|TRBD2|NA
CASGGVAGVEDTGELFF
TGTGCCAGCGGGGGGGTAGCGGGAGTAGAGGACACCGGGGAGCTGTTTTTT
>TRBV12-3/TRBV12-4|TRBJ2-1|TRBD2|NA
CASSRTLLAGSSYNEQFF
TGTGCCAGCAGTCGGACCCTACTAGCGGGGAGCTCCTACAATGAGCAGTTCTTC
>TRBV3-1|TRBJ2-7|NA|few
CASSQGKLAIYEQYF
TGTGCCAGCAGCCAAGGGAAGCTAGCTATCTACGAGCAGTACTTC
>TRBV12-3/TRBV12-4|TRBJ1-5|NA|NA
CASSPRPATNQPQHF
TGTGCCAGCAGTCCTAGGCCCGCTACCAATCAGCCCCAGCATTTT
>TRBV12-3/TRBV12-4|TRBJ2-2|TRBD1|few
CASRMGQANTGELFF
TGTGCCAGCAGGATGGGACAGGCGAACACCGGGGAGCTGTTTTTT
>TRBV5-6|TRBJ2-3|TRBD2|NA
CASRIWGGTDTQYF
TGTGCCAGCAGGATCTGGGGAGGGACAGATACGCAGTATTTT
>TRBV7-9|TRBJ2-1|NA|few
CASSLTPYEQFF
TGTGCCAGCAGCTTAACCCCCTATGAGCAGTTCTTC
>TRBV20-1|TRBJ2-5|NA|NA
CSAPTRDQETQYF
TGCAGTGCTCCGACCAGGGACCAAGAGACCCAGTACTTC
>TRBV12-3/TRBV12-4|TRBJ2-2|NA|once
CASSLYRENTGELFF
TGTGCCAGCAGCCTCTACAGGGAGAACACCGGGGAGCTGTTTTTT
>TRBV12-3/TRBV12-4|TRBJ2-1|TRBD2|NA
CASTLAGGRVNEQFF
TGTGCCAGCACCCTAGCGGGAGGTAGGGTTAATGAGCAGTTCTTC
>TRBV12-3/TRBV12-4|TRBJ2-1|NA|NA
CASSLGAGYNEQFF
TGTGCCAGCAGTTTAGGGGCAGGTTACAATGAGCAGTTCTTC
>TRBV27|TRBJ2-1|TRBD2|few
CASTPPGLASYNEQFF
TGTGCCAGCACCCCCCCGGGACTAGCAAGCTACAATGAGCAGTTCTTC
>TRBV7-2|TRBJ2-7|TRBD1|few
CASSLGGQGNYEQYF
TGTGCCAGCAGCTTAGGTGGACAGGGCAACTACGAGCAGTACTTC
>TRBV12-5|TRBJ2-2|NA|few
CASGFGATDKLVSFGELFF
TGTGCTAGTGGTTTTGGGGCTACGGACAAACTAGTTAGTTTCGGGGAGCTGTTTTTT
>TRBV7-3|TRBJ2-3|NA|NA
CASSPLGGWTDTQYF
TGTGCCAGCAGTCCTTTAGGGGGATGGACAGATACGCAGTATTTT
>TRBV5-5|TRBJ2-3|NA|NA
CASSLSSGGTRTDTQYF
TGTGCCAGCAGCTTGAGTAGTGGGGGGACCCGCACAGATACGCAGTATTTT
>TRBV4-3|TRBJ2-7|NA|NA
CASSQDQTGTFSYEQYF
TGCGCCAGCAGCCAAGACCAAACCGGGACGTTCTCCTACGAGCAGTACTTC
>TRBV19|TRBJ2-7|TRBD2|NA
CASSGRLAGTYEQYF
TGTGCCAGTAGTGGAAGACTAGCGGGAACCTACGAGCAGTACTTC
>TRBV12-3/TRBV12-4|TRBJ2-7|NA|NA
CASSARLVGEQYF
TGTGCCAGCAGTGCGCGACTAGTCGGCGAGCAGTACTTC
>TRBV6-1|TRBJ2-2|NA|NA
CASNGRYTGELFF
TGTGCCAGCAATGGACGGTACACCGGGGAGCTGTTTTTT
>TRBV27|TRBJ2-3|NA|few
CASSLLQRTTGTDTQYF
TGTGCCAGCAGTTTACTACAGCGGACCACAGGCACAGATACGCAGTATTTT
>TRBV29-1|TRBJ2-7|TRBD2|NA
CSVSGREGPYEQYF
TGCAGCGTTAGCGGGCGGGAGGGCCCCTACGAGCAGTACTTC
>TRBV12-3/TRBV12-4|TRBJ2-2|TRBD2|NA
CASSLPTRTSGELFF
TGTGCCAGCAGTTTACCCACGCGGACTAGCGGGGAGCTGTTTTTT
>TRBV12-3/TRBV12-4|TRBJ2-6|NA|few
CASSRRGPGANVLTF
TGTGCCAGCAGCCGCAGGGGTCCTGGGGCCAACGTCCTGACTTTC
>TRBV7-9|TRBJ2-7|NA|NA
CASSPWDMPSYEQYF
TGTGCCAGCAGCCCCTGGGACATGCCATCCTACGAGCAGTACTTC
>TRBV7-3|TRBJ2-7|NA|few
CASSFVGTRFTYEQYF
TGTGCCAGCAGCTTTGTAGGGACACGGTTCACCTACGAGCAGTACTTC
>TRBV27|TRBJ1-3|NA|NA
CASKSGSSGNTIYF
TGTGCCAGCAAATCGGGGAGCTCTGGAAACACCATATATTTT
>TRBV27|TRBJ2-2|NA|few
CASSLASAGELFF
TGTGCCAGCAGCCTCGCTAGCGCCGGGGAGCTGTTTTTT
>TRBV7-2|TRBJ2-7|NA|NA
CASSLAGRGNYEQYF
TGTGCCAGCAGCTTAGCTGGGCGGGGAAACTACGAGCAGTACTTC
>TRBV5-1|TRBJ2-5|TRBD2|NA
CASSTGTSGETQYF
TGCGCCAGCAGCACAGGGACTAGCGGGGAGACCCAGTACTTC
>TRBV28|TRBJ2-3|TRBD2|NA
CASSSGTSGRRDTQYF
TGTGCCAGCAGTTCCGGGACTAGCGGGAGACGGGATACGCAGTATTTT
>TRBV20-1|TRBJ2-5|TRBD2|NA
CSAPYVREGLETQYF
TGCAGTGCTCCCTACGTGCGGGAGGGTTTAGAGACCCAGTACTTC
>TRBV29-1|TRBJ2-7|TRBD1|few
CSAAPGQGNEQYF
TGCAGCGCGGCACCGGGACAGGGCAACGAGCAGTACTTC
>TRBV9|TRBJ2-1|TRBD2|NA
CASSVAGLAGDEQFF
TGTGCCAGCAGCGTAGCCGGACTAGCGGGAGATGAGCAGTTCTTC
>TRBV27|TRBJ2-7|NA|NA
CASSLLRGEQYF
TGTGCCAGCAGTTTATTACGGGGAGAGCAGTACTTC
>TRBV24-1|TRBJ2-3|NA|NA
CATSDTGRGDTQYF
TGTGCCACCAGTGATACAGGCCGGGGAGATACGCAGTATTTT
>TRBV12-3/TRBV12-4|TRBJ2-1|NA|few
CASSLGIYNEQFF
TGTGCCAGCAGCCTCGGCATTTACAATGAGCAGTTCTTC
>TRBV18|TRBJ2-7|NA|few
CASEGVAAEQYF
TGTGCCAGCGAGGGGGTAGCGGCCGAGCAGTACTTC
>TRBV27|TRBJ2-7|TRBD1|NA
CASSRDRGPKQYF
TGTGCCAGCAGCCGGGACAGGGGACCAAAGCAGTACTTC